A single sample is the source of the 27 T cell receptor beta chains below, sequenced in a study of T-cell memory formation after mild COVID-19. TCRdb analysed the 5' RACE reads with MiXCR anew, one entry per CDR3 protein. Altogether 450,000 to 650,000 distinct CDR3 sequences are present, over 15% being singletons, with the ten largest covering around 11%. The specimen was PBMCs or a T cell subset sorted from them (not recorded which). All receptors come from an adult woman who had mild COVID-19 (a few samples of this study predate the infection). Cell type and time point are not known.

This clonotype was picked up a small number of times. The rearrangement uses TRBV20-1 and TRBJ1-5; a possible D gene is TRBD1 (6 bases). Trimming shortened V by 3 bases and J by 3 bases, and 12 bases separated the two germline ends. The CDR3 consists of 14 residues. In germline, CDR1 is DFQATT, CDR2 SNEGSKA (reference sequence). CDR3 nucleotide sequence: TGCAGTGCTAGGGAGGGGGGGCCCAATCAGCCCCAGCATTTT. Protein: CSAREGGPNQPQHF.

The gene calls are TRBV12-3 or TRBV12-4 and TRBJ1-3; 8 nucleotides align to TRBD1. The CDR3 is 16 amino acids. Trimming at V came to 6 bases and at J to 0 bases, leaving 7 bases not matched to a gene. CDR3 DNA sequence: TGTGCCAGCAGCGGGGACAGGACCTACTCTGGAAACACCATATATTTT. Its translation is CASSGDRTYSGNTIYF.

The chain links TRBV5-1 to TRBJ2-3; 9 nucleotides match TRBD2. V lost 4 bases and J lost 0; bases outside the gene matches: 3. Germline loops: CDR1 SGHRS, CDR2 YFSETQ. The CDR3 totals 15 residues. The DNA of the CDR3 is TGCGCCAGCAGCACCGGGACTAGCAGCACAGATACGCAGTATTTT. The encoded protein is CASSTGTSSTDTQYF.

This clonotype has at least ten counts. This sequence joins TRBV10-3 and TRBJ2-3; either TRBD1 or TRBD2 may fit D (5 bases each). V lost 8 bases and J lost 1, with 13 bases in between. Germline CDR1 ENHRY, CDR2 SYGVKD. This CDR3 has 14 amino acids. CDR3 region: CAIGAGTRTDTQYF. The DNA of the CDR3 is TGTGCCATCGGGGCCGGGACCCGCACAGATACGCAGTATTTT.

This chain joins TRBV12-3 or TRBV12-4 and TRBJ1-2, with 7 positions matching TRBD1. Unmatched junction bases numbered 10, after V lost 3 bases and J lost 12 bases. The CDR3 consists of 13 residues. The CDR3 nucleotides are TGTGCCAGCAGTTTCCCCCAGGGGGGCACGAACACCTTC. It encodes CASSFPQGGTNTF.

This clonotype was detected a few times. The J gene is TRBJ2-2, the V gene TRBV5-1, with 8 nucleotides matching TRBD1. The junction had 3 bases not matched to a gene; V was cut back by 4 bases and J by 4 bases. The CDR3 is made up of 14 amino acids. Germline values: CDR1 SGHRS, CDR2 YFSETQ. CDR3 amino acids: CASSVGQVTGELFF. The DNA for the CDR3 is TGCGCCAGCAGCGTGGGACAGGTCACCGGGGAGCTGTTTTTT.

The table lists this clonotype with many counts. This chain connects TRBV5-1 to TRBJ2-1, with 8 bases aligning to TRBD2. The V gene's germline CDR1 is SGHRS and CDR2 YFSETQ. The CDR3 has 16 amino acids. The trim removed 0 bases at V and 8 bases at J, leaving 10 bases unmatched. The CDR3 reads CASSLAGSGRGDEQFF. CDR3 in DNA: TGCGCCAGCAGCTTGGCGGGGAGCGGGAGAGGAGATGAGCAGTTCTTC.

In DNA, the CDR3 is TGTGCCAGTAGTTTCGGACAGGACCAAGTCCGGAAGACCCAGTACTTC. It yields the protein CASSFGQDQVRKTQYF. This chain connects TRBV19 to TRBJ2-5; TRBD1 matches at 7 bases. Trimming removed 5 bases from V and 6 bases from J; junction bases left unmatched: 15. The CDR3 runs 16 residues. Germline V gives CDR1 LNHDA, CDR2 SQIVND (reference sequence).

This clonotype has only a few counts. The chain combines TRBV11-2 with TRBJ2-1; TRBD2 might be the D (5 bases). CDR1 and CDR2 (germline): SGHAT, FQNNGV. Deletions cut 4 bases from V and 6 bases from J, with 13 bases between. This CDR3 spans 14 amino acids. The CDR3: CASSSGPSSNEQFF. The DNA for the CDR3 is TGTGCCAGCAGCTCCGGACCTAGCAGCAATGAGCAGTTCTTC.

This clonotype was found a few times. This chain links TRBV7-9 with TRBJ2-1; 9 nucleotides align to TRBD1. Losses at the gene ends were 3 bases for V and 2 bases for J; bases not matched to a gene: 14. Germline CDR1 reads SEHNR; CDR2 reads FQNEAQ (reference sequence). The CDR3 contains 19 residues. As DNA, the CDR3 is TGTGCCAGCAGCTTCAGAGGGACAGGGCCTTCCCTCACCTACAATGAGCAGTTCTTC. It is translated as CASSFRGTGPSLTYNEQFF.

This clonotype was observed a few times. The chain links TRBV7-3 to TRBJ2-1; D may be TRBD1 or TRBD2 (5 bases each). CDR1 is SGHTA and CDR2 is FQGTGA in the germline V gene. Trimming shortened V by 8 bases and J by 6 bases, and 14 bases separated the two germline ends. This CDR3 contains 13 residues. CDR3 coding DNA: TGTGCCAGCGGGTCGGGTGGGGGCAATGAGCAGTTCTTC. Protein sequence: CASGSGGGNEQFF.

This clonotype came up a few times. This chain joins TRBV30 and TRBJ1-5; unclear D gene. Trimming left V 4 bases short and J 3 bases short, with 10 bases between. The length of the CDR3 is 13 residues. Germline CDR1 is GTSNPN and CDR2 is SVGIG (reference sequence). Here the CDR3 reads CAWNKVTNQPQHF. The DNA for the CDR3 is TGTGCCTGGAATAAAGTTACCAATCAGCCCCAGCATTTT.

The chain is built from TRBV7-2 and TRBJ2-3; D assignment may be TRBD1 or TRBD2 (5 bases each). Trimming cost V 5 bases and J 3 bases, with 15 bases left between them. This CDR3 spans 15 amino acids. The V gene's germline CDR1 is SGHTA and CDR2 FQGNSA. Here the CDR3 reads CASSVGTLGTDTQYF. CDR3 nucleotide sequence: TGTGCCAGCAGCGTGGGGACCCTGGGGACAGATACGCAGTATTTT.

The chain joins TRBV12-3 or TRBV12-4 to TRBJ1-1; no clear D gene. The CDR3 covers 18 residues. V was trimmed by 5 bases and J by 6 bases, leaving 28 bases between them. CDR3 in DNA: TGTGCCAGCAGTCCACCGGGTATGCAGCGGGCGCCGAGGGCTGAAGCTTTCTTT. Its translation is CASSPPGMQRAPRAEAFF.

The chain combines TRBV20-1 with TRBJ2-3, with D possibly being TRBD1 or TRBD2 (5 bases each). The CDR3 loop spans 13 amino acids. The V and J ends lost 3 bases and 4 bases respectively, with 11 bases between them. CDR1 is DFQATT, CDR2 SNEGSKA, per germline (reference sequence). CDR3 DNA: TGCAGTGCTAGGCGAGGGGCGGCAGATACGCAGTATTTT. Amino acid sequence: CSARRGAADTQYF.

CDR3 sequence: CASSPRDGIYEQYF. Here the CDR3 DNA reads TGTGCCAGCAGCCCTCGGGACGGAATCTACGAGCAGTACTTC. The chain combines TRBV9 with TRBJ2-7; tentatively, D is TRBD1 or TRBD2 (5 bases each). Looked up from germline, CDR1 is SGDLS and CDR2 is YYNGEE. Trimming cost V 4 bases and J 3 bases, with 14 bases left between them. The CDR3 covers 14 residues.

Only a few counts were recorded for this clonotype. The V call is TRBV6-5, the J call TRBJ1-5; weak D call: TRBD1 (6 bases). CDR3 size: 14 residues. V was pared by 1 base and J by 5 bases, with 9 bases between. The V gene's germline CDR1 is MNHEY and CDR2 SVGAGI. The CDR3 loop is CASSYLGADQPQHF. Written as DNA, the CDR3 is TGTGCCAGCAGTTACTTGGGGGCGGATCAGCCCCAGCATTTT.

This clonotype was counted ten times or more. J is TRBJ1-5 and V is TRBV21-1. TRBV21-1 is a pseudogene. The CDR3 length is 9 residues. The CDR3 is CASNQPQHF. CDR3 nucleotide sequence: TGTGCCAGCAATCAGCCCCAGCATTTT.

This clonotype was counted only a few times. The V gene is TRBV25-1, the J gene TRBJ1-4, with TRBD1 as a possible D gene (6 bases). The CDR3 length is 16 residues. The V end lost 7 bases, the J end lost 3 bases, and 18 bases lay between the germline ends. Germline CDR1 MGHDK, CDR2 SYGVNS. This CDR3 is CASKDTGKAPNEKLFF. The CDR3 nucleotides read TGTGCCAGCAAAGACACAGGGAAAGCTCCTAATGAAAAACTGTTTTTT.

The genes are TRBV29-1 and TRBJ1-1, with 8 positions matching TRBD1. Looked up from germline, CDR1 is SQVTM and CDR2 is ANQGSEA. The ends lost 3 bases at V and 2 bases at J; junction bases unmatched: 2. CDR3 length: 13 residues. CDR3 nucleotides: TGCAGCGTTGAGGGACAGGTAAACACTGAAGCTTTCTTT. This gives the protein CSVEGQVNTEAFF.

The chain uses TRBV4-2 and TRBJ2-5, with 13 nucleotides matching TRBD2. This CDR3 has 18 amino acids. CDR1 is LGHNA and CDR2 is YNFKEQ in the germline V gene. The V and J ends lost 0 bases and 0 bases, in that order; junction bases with no gene match: 4. The CDR3 loop reads CASSQELAGGLYQETQYF. Here the CDR3 DNA reads TGTGCCAGCAGCCAAGAACTAGCGGGGGGGCTCTACCAAGAGACCCAGTACTTC.

This clonotype was recorded once. The gene calls are TRBV30 and TRBJ2-2; 11 positions agree with TRBD2. The J segment lost 0 bases and the V segment lost 6 bases, leaving 12 bases of the junction unmatched. Germline V lookup: CDR1 GTSNPN, CDR2 SVGIG (reference sequence). The CDR3 is 18 amino acids. The DNA of the CDR3 is TGTGCCTGCCCATGGGGACTAGCGGCACTATCGAACACCGGGGAGCTGTTTTTT. Amino acid sequence: CACPWGLAALSNTGELFF.

The chain is built from TRBV29-1 and TRBJ1-4; unclear D gene. The V end was cut by 4 bases, the J end by 10 bases, with 19 bases between. The length of the CDR3 is 14 residues. Germline lookup yields CDR1 SQVTM and CDR2 ANQGSEA. CDR3 in amino acids: CSVGFGVSTGKLFF. The CDR3 coding sequence is TGCAGCGTTGGATTTGGAGTTTCGACGGGAAAACTGTTTTTT. The full variable domain, its missing parts supplied by reference TRBV29-1 and TRBJ1-4, is SAVISQKPSRDICQRGTSLTIQCQVDSQVTMMFWYRQQPGQSLTLIATANQGSEATYESGFVIDKFPISRPNLTFSTLTVSNMSPEDSSIYLCSVGFGVSTGKLFFGSGTQLSVL.

This clonotype was seen a handful of times. The V gene is TRBV7-8, the J gene TRBJ2-3, with 8 bases lining up with TRBD1. Per germline, CDR1 SGHVS and CDR2 FQNEAQ. The CDR3 is made up of 14 amino acids. After removal of 4 bases from V and 2 bases from J, the junction contained 2 bases not matched to a gene. The CDR3 sequence is CASSSDRVTDTQYF. For the CDR3, the DNA is TGTGCCAGCAGCTCGGACAGGGTCACAGATACGCAGTATTTT. Using reference TRBV7-8 and TRBJ2-3 for the parts outside the CDR3, the full variable domain is GAGVSQSPRYKVAKRGQDVALRCDPISGHVSLFWYQQALGQGPEFLTYFQNEAQLDKSGLPSDRFFAERPEGSVSTLKIQRTQQEDSAVYLCASSSDRVTDTQYFGPGTRLTVL.

Only a few counts were recorded for this clonotype. The chain has TRBV12-3 or TRBV12-4 and TRBJ2-1; 14 positions match TRBD2. V was clipped by 2 bases and J by 4 bases; unmatched bases: 7. CDR3 length: 18 amino acids. The CDR3 region has the DNA TGTGCCAGCAGTTTAAGGGGGACTAGCGGGAGTTCGTACAATGAGCAGTTCTTC. Its protein product is CASSLRGTSGSSYNEQFF.

This clonotype was observed a few times. The J gene is TRBJ2-6, the V gene TRBV6-1; D is possibly TRBD2 (6 bases). This CDR3 spans 15 amino acids. The V end was cut by 8 bases, the J end by 0 bases, with 11 bases between. The V gene's germline CDR1 is MNHNS and CDR2 SASEGT. The CDR3 region is CASFRGGSGANVLTF. For the CDR3, the DNA is TGTGCCAGCTTTCGGGGAGGCTCTGGGGCCAACGTCCTGACTTTC.

This chain joins TRBV5-1 and TRBJ2-2; D unresolved. Germline CDR1 reads SGHRS; CDR2 reads YFSETQ. This CDR3 spans 12 amino acids. Trimming stripped 5 bases from V and 3 bases from J, with 5 bases between. CDR3 bases: TGCGCCAGCAGACTTTACACCGGGGAGCTGTTTTTT. Encoded protein: CASRLYTGELFF.